This TCR beta chain was recovered during a study of response to subunit inactivated influenza vaccine. Broader study findings: Seasonal influenza vaccination, on each occasion, was suggested by the authors to recruit few new T cells.

Germline CDR1 is MNHNS and CDR2 is SASEGT. CDR3 length: 18 amino acids. With 7 bases clipped from V and 0 bases from J, the junction kept 11 bases outside the gene matches. TCRdb reprocessed the RT-PCR reads with MiXCR, giving one entry per CDR3 protein. Of about 650,000 distinct CDR3 sequences listed, 14% are singletons. This clonotype came up many times. Its target is not known. The material was PBMCs from blood, obtained 14 to 15 days before vaccination. The V call is TRBV6-1, the J call TRBJ2-6; 8 positions match TRBD1. This clonotype originated in a man aged 50 to 59 who received an inactivated influenza vaccine. Here the CDR3 reads CASKPGQGATSGANVLTF. The DNA of the CDR3 is TGTGCCAGCAAACCGGGTCAGGGGGCCACCTCTGGGGCCAACGTCCTGACTTTC.